This T cell receptor (beta chain) was captured by sequencing in a study of radiation and T cells in renal cell carcinoma. Treatment noted: treatment-naive control, cytoreductive nephrectomy. Clones were sequenced by immunoSEQ multiplex PCR, and TCRdb holds only the in-frame ones, with some missing. The table has 8,000 to 8,500 clones, around 61% seen once. This clone came up once. The CDR3 runs 14 residues. Germline CDR1 and CDR2: SGHDT and YYEEEE. Trimming pared 0 bases from V and 0 bases from J, leaving 6 bases between. V is TRBV5-6 and J is TRBJ1-2, with D possibly matching TRBD1 (5 bases). The clonotype comes from a man in his 60s with renal cell carcinoma. The input for sequencing was tumor tissue, taken from a patient whose treatment was nephrectomy without radiotherapy. The CDR3 spells CASSLATANYGYTF. CDR3 bases: TGTGCCAGCAGCTTGGCGACAGCTAACTATGGCTACACCTTC.